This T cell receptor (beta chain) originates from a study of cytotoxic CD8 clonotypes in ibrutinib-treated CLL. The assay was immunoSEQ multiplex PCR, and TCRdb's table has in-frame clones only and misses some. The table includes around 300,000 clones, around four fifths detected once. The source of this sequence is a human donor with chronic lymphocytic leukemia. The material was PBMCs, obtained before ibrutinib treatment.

The CDR3 protein is CASKGGLAAEREQFF. The CDR3 DNA follows: TGTGCCAGCAAGGGGGGACTAGCGGCAGAGAGGGAGCAGTTCTTC. The chain joins TRBV2 to TRBJ2-1; TRBD2 aligns across 11 bases. Unmatched junction bases numbered 12, after V lost 7 bases and J lost 10 bases. This CDR3 has 15 residues. Germline V gene lookup returns CDR1 SNHLY and CDR2 FYNNEI.